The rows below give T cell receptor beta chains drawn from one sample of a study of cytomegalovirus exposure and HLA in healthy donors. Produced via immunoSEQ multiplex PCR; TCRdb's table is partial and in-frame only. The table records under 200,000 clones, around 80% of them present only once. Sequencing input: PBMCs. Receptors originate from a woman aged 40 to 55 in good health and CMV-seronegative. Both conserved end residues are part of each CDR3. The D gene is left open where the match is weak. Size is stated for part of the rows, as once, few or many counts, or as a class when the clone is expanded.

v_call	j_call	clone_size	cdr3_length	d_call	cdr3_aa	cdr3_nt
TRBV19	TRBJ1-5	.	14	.	CASSIKRSNQPQHF	TGTGCCAGTAGTATAAAGCGTAGCAATCAGCCCCAGCATTTT
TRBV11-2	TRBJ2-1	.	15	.	CASSLVPRGGDEQFF	TGTGCCAGCAGCTTAGTCCCGAGGGGAGGAGATGAGCAGTTCTTC
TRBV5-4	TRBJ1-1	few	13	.	CASSRTAGAEAFF	TGTGCCAGCAGCCGGACTGCAGGGGCTGAAGCTTTCTTT
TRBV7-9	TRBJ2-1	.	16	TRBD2	CASSPGAGVVYNEQFF	TGTGCCAGCAGCCCAGGAGCGGGAGTAGTTTACAATGAGCAGTTCTTC
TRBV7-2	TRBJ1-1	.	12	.	CASSRTGFEAFF	TGTGCCAGCAGCCGAACAGGGTTCGAAGCTTTCTTT
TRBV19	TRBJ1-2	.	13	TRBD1	CASRGQGGNGYTF	TGTGCCAGTAGGGGACAGGGGGGAAATGGCTACACCTTC
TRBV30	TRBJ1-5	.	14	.	CAWSGMEYSRPQHF	TGTGCCTGGAGTGGGATGGAGTACTCCAGGCCCCAGCATTTT
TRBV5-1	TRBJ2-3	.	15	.	CASSLIGASTDTQYF	TGCGCCAGCAGCTTGATTGGGGCTTCGACAGATACGCAGTATTTT
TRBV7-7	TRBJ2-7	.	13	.	CASSLGPGNEQYF	TGTGCTAGCAGCTTAGGTCCCGGGAACGAGCAGTACTTC
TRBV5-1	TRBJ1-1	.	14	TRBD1	CASSSGTGRTEAFF	TGCGCCAGCAGCTCCGGGACAGGGCGGACTGAAGCTTTCTTT
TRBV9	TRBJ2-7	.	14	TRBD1	CASSVGQGDYEQYF	TGTGCCAGCAGCGTAGGACAGGGGGACTACGAGCAGTACTTC
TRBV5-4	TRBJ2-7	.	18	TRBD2	CASSLGLLAGGPPREQYF	TGTGCCAGCAGCTTGGGCCTTCTAGCGGGAGGCCCGCCCCGCGAGCAGTACTTC
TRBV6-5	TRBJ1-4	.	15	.	CASSYLGAVGEKLFF	TGTGCCAGCAGTTACTTGGGCGCCGTCGGTGAAAAACTGTTTTTT
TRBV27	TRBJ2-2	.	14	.	CASSLSKGAGELFF	TGTGCCAGCAGTTTATCGAAAGGGGCCGGGGAGCTGTTTTTT
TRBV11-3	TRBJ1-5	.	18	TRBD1	CASSPSGTGVGDNQPQHF	TGTGCCAGCAGCCCGTCCGGGACAGGGGTCGGGGACAATCAGCCCCAGCATTTT
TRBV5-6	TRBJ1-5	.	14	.	CASSLGASRQPQHF	TGTGCCAGCAGCTTGGGGGCTTCGAGACAGCCCCAGCATTTT
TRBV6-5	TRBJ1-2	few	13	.	CASSYSQQSGYTF	TGTGCCAGCAGTTACTCACAGCAGTCTGGCTACACCTTC
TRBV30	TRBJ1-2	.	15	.	CAWSPPRTANYGYTF	TGTGCCTGGAGTCCCCCCCGGACAGCTAACTATGGCTACACCTTC
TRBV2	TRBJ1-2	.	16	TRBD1	CARNLVGQGRNYGYTF	TGTGCCAGAAACCTAGTCGGACAGGGCAGAAACTATGGCTACACCTTC
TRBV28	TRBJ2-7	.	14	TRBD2	CASSLGTSGRAQYF	TGTGCCAGCAGTCTCGGGACTAGCGGGAGAGCCCAGTACTTC
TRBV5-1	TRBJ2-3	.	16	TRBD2	CASTTFASGVSDTQYF	TGCGCCAGCACCACCTTTGCTAGCGGGGTGTCGGATACGCAGTATTTT
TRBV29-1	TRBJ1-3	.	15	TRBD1	CSVSTGGMSGNTIYF	TGCAGCGTTTCAACAGGGGGCATGTCTGGAAACACCATATATTTT